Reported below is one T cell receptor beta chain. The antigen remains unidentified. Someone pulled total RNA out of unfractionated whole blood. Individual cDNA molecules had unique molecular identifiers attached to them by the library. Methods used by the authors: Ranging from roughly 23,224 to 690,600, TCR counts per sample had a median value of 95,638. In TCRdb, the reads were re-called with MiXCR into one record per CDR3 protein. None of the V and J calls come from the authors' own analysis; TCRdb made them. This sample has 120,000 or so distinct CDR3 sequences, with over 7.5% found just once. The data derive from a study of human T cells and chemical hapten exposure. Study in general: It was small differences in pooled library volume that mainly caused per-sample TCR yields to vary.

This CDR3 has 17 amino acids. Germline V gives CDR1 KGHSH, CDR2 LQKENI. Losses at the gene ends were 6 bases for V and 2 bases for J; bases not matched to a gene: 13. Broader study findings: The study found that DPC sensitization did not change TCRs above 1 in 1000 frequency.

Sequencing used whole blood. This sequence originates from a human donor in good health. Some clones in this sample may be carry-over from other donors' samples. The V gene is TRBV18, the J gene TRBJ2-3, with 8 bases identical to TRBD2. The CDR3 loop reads CASSLSATSANTDTQYF. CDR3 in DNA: TGTGCCAGCTCCCTATCCGCGACTAGCGCCAACACAGATACGCAGTATTTT.